A selection of T cell receptor beta chains follows, all from one sample in a study of Ad26.COV2.S vaccination and SARS-CoV-2 variants. Method: immunoSEQ multiplex PCR; TCRdb's copy keeps in-frame clones and lacks some. This sample has about 460,000 clones, with roughly nine tenths found just once. Specimen: peripheral blood, collected in a trial of Ad26.COV2.S vaccine versus placebo. The receptors come from a person aged 18-60 years who received the Ad26.COV2.S COVID-19 vaccine or a placebo. Each CDR3 is given with its conserved first and last residue. The D gene is left open where the match is weak. Some rows have no size entry. The others give once, few or many, or a class for an expanded clone.

clone size: .
D gene: .
V gene: TRBV6-5
J gene: TRBJ2-3
CDR3 DNA: TGTGCCAGCAGTTCCCAGGGATTTGCTACGCAGTATTTT
CDR3 protein: CASSSQGFATQYF

clone size: .
D gene: .
V gene: TRBV20-1
J gene: TRBJ2-7
CDR3 DNA: TGCAGTGCTAGTCAACCCACCGCGACAGGTCGCTACGAGCAGTACTTC
CDR3 protein: CSASQPTATGRYEQYF

clone size: .
D gene: .
V gene: TRBV5-1
J gene: TRBJ1-1
CDR3 DNA: TGCGCCAGCAGCCCCGCATGGGCGGACACTGAAGCTTTCTTT
CDR3 protein: CASSPAWADTEAFF

clone size: .
D gene: TRBD1
V gene: TRBV28
J gene: TRBJ2-7
CDR3 DNA: TGTGCCAGCAGACCCGGGACAGGGTACGAGCAGTACTTC
CDR3 protein: CASRPGTGYEQYF

clone size: .
D gene: .
V gene: TRBV5-6
J gene: TRBJ1-1
CDR3 DNA: TGTGCCAGCAGCCGCCTCGGGACACGCATGAACACTGAAGCTTTCTTT
CDR3 protein: CASSRLGTRMNTEAFF

clone size: .
D gene: TRBD2
V gene: TRBV27
J gene: TRBJ2-3
CDR3 DNA: TGTGCCAGCAGTCTACGGACTAGCGGGAGGAGGAGTACAGATACGCAGTATTTT
CDR3 protein: CASSLRTSGRRSTDTQYF

clone size: .
D gene: .
V gene: TRBV28
J gene: TRBJ1-5
CDR3 DNA: TGTGCCACCTCAACGGGGGGTCAGCCCCAGCATTTT
CDR3 protein: CATSTGGQPQHF

clone size: .
D gene: TRBD2
V gene: TRBV28
J gene: TRBJ2-5
CDR3 DNA: TGTGCCAGCAGTTCCGGGGGGAGGGGCGGCTTATACCAAGAGACCCAGTACTTC
CDR3 protein: CASSSGGRGGLYQETQYF

clone size: .
D gene: TRBD1
V gene: TRBV7-9
J gene: TRBJ1-1
CDR3 DNA: TGTGCCAGCCTCCTAACCGGGACAGGGGCTTTCGCTTTCTTT
CDR3 protein: CASLLTGTGAFAFF

clone size: .
D gene: .
V gene: TRBV19
J gene: TRBJ2-5
CDR3 DNA: TGTGCCAGTAGTACCAGGACTAAGCAAGAGACCCAGTACTTC
CDR3 protein: CASSTRTKQETQYF

clone size: .
D gene: TRBD2
V gene: TRBV10-1
J gene: TRBJ2-7
CDR3 DNA: TGCGCCAGCTTAGCCGGGGAGGGGCTCTACGAGCAGTACTTC
CDR3 protein: CASLAGEGLYEQYF

clone size: .
D gene: .
V gene: TRBV7-8
J gene: TRBJ1-1
CDR3 DNA: TGTGCCAGCAGCTTGGGAAGGGCAGGGGTGGGCACTGAAGCTTTCTTT
CDR3 protein: CASSLGRAGVGTEAFF

clone size: .
D gene: .
V gene: TRBV19
J gene: TRBJ1-2
CDR3 DNA: TGTGCCAGTAGTTGGTCAGCGTATGGCTACACCTTC
CDR3 protein: CASSWSAYGYTF

clone size: .
D gene: .
V gene: TRBV12-3/TRBV12-4
J gene: TRBJ2-7
CDR3 DNA: TGTGCCAGAGACACACCTTCCTACGAGCAGTACTTC
CDR3 protein: CARDTPSYEQYF

clone size: .
D gene: .
V gene: TRBV6-2/TRBV6-3
J gene: TRBJ2-7
CDR3 DNA: TGTGCCAGCAGCCAACGACATAGCTCCTACGAGCAGTACTTC
CDR3 protein: CASSQRHSSYEQYF

clone size: .
D gene: .
V gene: TRBV28
J gene: TRBJ1-1
CDR3 DNA: TGTGCCAGCAGTTTAGTGGGCATCGCTGAAGCTTTCTTT
CDR3 protein: CASSLVGIAEAFF

clone size: once
D gene: TRBD1
V gene: TRBV19
J gene: TRBJ1-5
CDR3 DNA: TGTGCCAGTAGCCCCGACAGGGGAATCAATCAGCCCCAGCATTTT
CDR3 protein: CASSPDRGINQPQHF

clone size: .
D gene: .
V gene: TRBV27
J gene: TRBJ2-7
CDR3 DNA: TGTGCCAGCAGTTTTCTGGGCCAAGCCGTCGAGCAGTACTTC
CDR3 protein: CASSFLGQAVEQYF

clone size: .
D gene: .
V gene: TRBV2
J gene: TRBJ1-1
CDR3 DNA: TGTGCCAGCAGTGATATAGGGCGGGGTACTGAAGCTTTCTTT
CDR3 protein: CASSDIGRGTEAFF

clone size: once
D gene: TRBD2
V gene: TRBV5-1
J gene: TRBJ2-1
CDR3 DNA: TGCGCCAGCAGCTTTCTAGCGGGGGGAGGTAATGAGCAGTTCTTC
CDR3 protein: CASSFLAGGGNEQFF

clone size: .
D gene: TRBD1
V gene: TRBV6-6
J gene: TRBJ2-7
CDR3 DNA: TGTGCCAGCAGACACTACGGACAGGGCCCCTACGAGCAGTACTTC
CDR3 protein: CASRHYGQGPYEQYF

clone size: once
D gene: .
V gene: TRBV7-9
J gene: TRBJ1-2
CDR3 DNA: TGTGCCAGCAGCCAAGACATAGGAGATGGCTACACCTTC
CDR3 protein: CASSQDIGDGYTF

clone size: .
D gene: .
V gene: TRBV4-1
J gene: TRBJ2-4
CDR3 DNA: TGCGCCAGCAGCCAAGATCCCCAGTCGAGGGCGGCCAAAAACATTCAGTACTTC
CDR3 protein: CASSQDPQSRAAKNIQYF

clone size: .
D gene: .
V gene: TRBV5-4
J gene: TRBJ2-7
CDR3 DNA: TGTGCCAGCAGCTTGGGTGGCACTACCGAGCAGTACTTC
CDR3 protein: CASSLGGTTEQYF

clone size: .
D gene: .
V gene: TRBV18
J gene: TRBJ2-5
CDR3 DNA: TGTGCCAGCTCACCAGGAGTGTACCAAGAGACCCAGTACTTC
CDR3 protein: CASSPGVYQETQYF

clone size: .
D gene: TRBD2
V gene: TRBV28
J gene: TRBJ2-7
CDR3 DNA: TGTGCCAGCAGTTTCTCCGGGACTAGCGGGACCTACGAGCAGTACTTC
CDR3 protein: CASSFSGTSGTYEQYF

clone size: .
D gene: .
V gene: TRBV25-1
J gene: TRBJ2-1
CDR3 DNA: TGTGCCAGCAGTGAAATCAGGGGCGGGACCTACAATGAGCAGTTCTTC
CDR3 protein: CASSEIRGGTYNEQFF

clone size: .
D gene: .
V gene: TRBV6-2/TRBV6-3
J gene: TRBJ2-3
CDR3 DNA: TGTGCCAGCAGTTGGGTCGGGCTGGATGGAGATACGCAGTATTTT
CDR3 protein: CASSWVGLDGDTQYF

clone size: .
D gene: TRBD2
V gene: TRBV5-4
J gene: TRBJ2-1
CDR3 DNA: TGTGCCAGCAGCTCGGACGTTAGCGGGGGGCGTGGGTACAATGAGCAGTTCTTC
CDR3 protein: CASSSDVSGGRGYNEQFF

clone size: .
D gene: .
V gene: TRBV28
J gene: TRBJ1-6
CDR3 DNA: TGTGCCAGCACGGGAAGTTATAATTCACCCCTCCACTTT
CDR3 protein: CASTGSYNSPLHF

clone size: .
D gene: .
V gene: TRBV7-9
J gene: TRBJ1-2
CDR3 DNA: TGTGCCAGCAGCTTAGTCGGCAGGGCGTCGGGCTACACCTTC
CDR3 protein: CASSLVGRASGYTF

clone size: .
D gene: .
V gene: TRBV7-2
J gene: TRBJ2-7
CDR3 DNA: TGTGCCAGCAGCTTCGGGGCTCACTACGAGCAGTACTTC
CDR3 protein: CASSFGAHYEQYF

clone size: .
D gene: TRBD1
V gene: TRBV30
J gene: TRBJ1-4
CDR3 DNA: TGTGCCTGGAGGGGACAGGGTAATGAAAAACTGTTTTTT
CDR3 protein: CAWRGQGNEKLFF

clone size: .
D gene: .
V gene: TRBV6-1
J gene: TRBJ1-4
CDR3 DNA: TGTGCCAGCAGTGATGCGGGGGGTGAAAAACTGTTTTTT
CDR3 protein: CASSDAGGEKLFF

clone size: once
D gene: TRBD1
V gene: TRBV9
J gene: TRBJ1-4
CDR3 DNA: TGTGCCAGCAGCGTAGCCGGGACAGTAAATGAAAAACTGTTTTTT
CDR3 protein: CASSVAGTVNEKLFF

clone size: .
D gene: TRBD2
V gene: TRBV5-6
J gene: TRBJ2-1
CDR3 DNA: TGTGCCAGCAGCTTGCTTAGCGGGGGGGATTACAATGAGCAGTTCTTC
CDR3 protein: CASSLLSGGDYNEQFF

clone size: .
D gene: .
V gene: TRBV5-1
J gene: TRBJ2-5
CDR3 DNA: TGCGCCAGCAGATCGGACAGCATTCAAGAGACCCAGTACTTC
CDR3 protein: CASRSDSIQETQYF

clone size: .
D gene: TRBD1
V gene: TRBV18
J gene: TRBJ2-1
CDR3 DNA: TGTGCCAGCTCACTACGACAGGGCTCCTACAATGAGCAGTTCTTC
CDR3 protein: CASSLRQGSYNEQFF

clone size: .
D gene: .
V gene: TRBV4-2
J gene: TRBJ2-3
CDR3 DNA: TGTGCCAGCAGCCAAGATTCCGCCACAGATACGCAGTATTTT
CDR3 protein: CASSQDSATDTQYF

clone size: .
D gene: .
V gene: TRBV18
J gene: TRBJ1-2
CDR3 DNA: TGTGCCAGCTCACCTAGAGGGGAGGGCTACACCTTC
CDR3 protein: CASSPRGEGYTF

clone size: .
D gene: .
V gene: TRBV21-1
J gene: TRBJ1-5
CDR3 DNA: TGTGCCAGCAGCAAAGGACGGGGAGGGGTCGTGGCTTGGAATCAGCCCCAGCATTTT
CDR3 protein: CASSKGRGGVVAWNQPQHF

clone size: .
D gene: .
V gene: TRBV28
J gene: TRBJ2-7
CDR3 DNA: TGTGCCATCTCAACAGGGTACGAGCAGTACTTC
CDR3 protein: CAISTGYEQYF

clone size: .
D gene: .
V gene: TRBV24-1
J gene: TRBJ2-3
CDR3 DNA: TGTGCCACCAGTGAAGGGCCCGTGGATAGCGGACCCACAGATACGCAGTATTTT
CDR3 protein: CATSEGPVDSGPTDTQYF

clone size: .
D gene: .
V gene: TRBV4-1
J gene: TRBJ2-7
CDR3 DNA: TGCGCCAGCAGCCAACCGCCGGGGTACGAGCAGTACTTC
CDR3 protein: CASSQPPGYEQYF

clone size: .
D gene: .
V gene: TRBV5-1
J gene: TRBJ2-2
CDR3 DNA: TGCGCCAGCAGCCCGGACAGCACCGGGGAGCTGTTTTTT
CDR3 protein: CASSPDSTGELFF

clone size: .
D gene: .
V gene: TRBV5-1
J gene: TRBJ2-1
CDR3 DNA: TGCGCCAGCAGCGGACCTATGGCCGGGTTACACAATGAGCAGTTCTTC
CDR3 protein: CASSGPMAGLHNEQFF

clone size: .
D gene: .
V gene: TRBV3-1/TRBV3-2
J gene: TRBJ2-3
CDR3 DNA: TGTGCCAGCAGCCAAGCGGGCAGGGGAACAGATACGCAGTATTTT
CDR3 protein: CASSQAGRGTDTQYF

clone size: once
D gene: TRBD1
V gene: TRBV29-1
J gene: TRBJ2-7
CDR3 DNA: TGCAGCGTTTTGACGAGCACTTCGGCAGGGGGACCTCAGTACTTC
CDR3 protein: CSVLTSTSAGGPQYF

clone size: .
D gene: .
V gene: TRBV5-1
J gene: TRBJ2-3
CDR3 DNA: TGCGCCAGTCGGCGCGTCGGCACAGATACGCAGTATTTT
CDR3 protein: CASRRVGTDTQYF

clone size: .
D gene: .
V gene: TRBV29-1
J gene: TRBJ1-6
CDR3 DNA: TGCAGCGTTGCCCAGGGATCAAATTCACCCCTCCACTTT
CDR3 protein: CSVAQGSNSPLHF

clone size: .
D gene: TRBD1
V gene: TRBV28
J gene: TRBJ2-7
CDR3 DNA: TGTGCCAGCAGTTTCGACGGGACAGCCTACGAGCAGTACTTC
CDR3 protein: CASSFDGTAYEQYF

clone size: few
D gene: TRBD1
V gene: TRBV7-9
J gene: TRBJ1-6
CDR3 DNA: TGTGCCAGCAGCTTAGTGATCAGGGGGATGGATTCACCCCTCCACTTT
CDR3 protein: CASSLVIRGMDSPLHF

clone size: .
D gene: .
V gene: TRBV18
J gene: TRBJ1-1
CDR3 DNA: TGTGCCAGCTCACCCGTGGTTTTCGCTGAAGCTTTCTTT
CDR3 protein: CASSPVVFAEAFF

clone size: .
D gene: .
V gene: TRBV14
J gene: TRBJ2-1
CDR3 DNA: TGTGCCAGCAGCCAGGTAGACGCAGATGAGCAGTTCTTC
CDR3 protein: CASSQVDADEQFF

clone size: .
D gene: .
V gene: TRBV6-5
J gene: TRBJ2-1
CDR3 DNA: TGTGCCAGCAGTTACGGGGACAAGATGCATGAGCAGTTCTTC
CDR3 protein: CASSYGDKMHEQFF